The clone carrying this TCR beta chain has at least ten counts. The data were obtained in a study of T-cell memory formation after mild COVID-19. Study summary: Across donors, TCR clusters were largely donor specific.

In TCRdb, the 5' RACE reads were re-called with MiXCR into one record per CDR3 protein. This sample yields approximately 89,000 distinct CDR3 sequences, of which more than 10% are seen a single time; less than 45% belongs to the top ten. CDR1 and CDR2 (germline): SGHVS, FQNEAQ. The CDR3 totals 14 residues. The germline V and J ends were trimmed by 0 bases and 3 bases, with 8 bases remaining between them. The sequenced material came from PBMCs or a T cell subset sorted from them (not recorded which). This chain links TRBV7-8 with TRBJ1-1; D not resolved. The source is a man younger than 35 who had mild COVID-19 (a few samples of this study predate the infection). Cell type and time point are not known. DNA of the CDR3: TGTGCCAGCAGCTTAGCGGTGGGCTACACTGAAGCTTTCTTT. Translation gives CASSLAVGYTEAFF. Using reference TRBV7-8 and TRBJ1-1 for the parts outside the CDR3, the full variable domain is GAGVSQSPRYKVAKRGQDVALRCDPISGHVSLFWYQQALGQGPEFLTYFQNEAQLDKSGLPSDRFFAERPEGSVSTLKIQRTQQEDSAVYLCASSLAVGYTEAFFGQGTRLTVV.